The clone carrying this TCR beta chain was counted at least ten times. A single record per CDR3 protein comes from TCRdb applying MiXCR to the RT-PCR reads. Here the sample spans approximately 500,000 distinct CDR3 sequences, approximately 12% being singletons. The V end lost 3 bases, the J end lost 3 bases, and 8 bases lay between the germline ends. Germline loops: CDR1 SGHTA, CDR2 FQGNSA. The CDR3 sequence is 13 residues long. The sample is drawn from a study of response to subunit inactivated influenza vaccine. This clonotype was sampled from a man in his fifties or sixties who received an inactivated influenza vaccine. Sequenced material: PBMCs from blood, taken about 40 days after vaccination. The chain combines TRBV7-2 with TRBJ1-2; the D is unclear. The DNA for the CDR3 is TGTGCCAGCAGCTTTGGAGGACACTATGGCTACACCTTC. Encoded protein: CASSFGGHYGYTF.